This T cell receptor beta chain was recovered during a study of T cells in Graves' hyperthyroidism and ophthalmopathy. Study outcomes and limitations: In simple terms, a model built on 13 V-J features told ophthalmopathy apart from stable hyperthyroidism. Most thyroid clonotypes that were expanded above 0.001 also turned up in blood.

Orbital computed tomography and thyroid ultrasound, together with serum TRAb and thyroxine and clinical symptoms, were used for diagnoses. The germline V and J ends were trimmed by 5 bases and 2 bases, with 13 bases remaining between them. CDR1 is SGHTA and CDR2 is FQGNSA in the germline V gene. The CDR3 is made up of 15 amino acids. This clonotype was counted ten times or more. Its antigen is not identified. From RNA transcripts, TCR beta CDR3 regions were amplified. With the HTBI primer set, the TCR CDR3 went through a first round of RT-PCR. TCRdb reprocessed the multiplex PCR reads via MiXCR and lists one record per CDR3 protein. This sample yields approximately 510,000 distinct CDR3 sequences, of which about 45% are seen a single time; roughly 45% belongs to the top ten.

The source material was peripheral blood or thyroid tissue (not recorded which). The chain combines TRBV7-2 with TRBJ1-3, with D possibly being TRBD1 (6 bases). The TCR sequence derives from an adult woman with Graves' disease, either hyperthyroidism or ophthalmopathy (not recorded which). The DNA for the CDR3 is TGTGCCAGCAGCGCCACAGGGATAGCTGGAAACACCATATATTTT. Encoded protein: CASSATGIAGNTIYF.